One and the same sample provided the 17 T cell receptor beta chains below, sequenced in a study of cytomegalovirus exposure and HLA in healthy donors. Primers for the PCR totalled 60 Vbeta and 13 Jbeta. Repertoires were generated with immunoSEQ multiplex PCR, while TCRdb's copy carries only in-frame clones and drops some. The sample has roughly 120,000 clones, roughly 78% seen once; the top ten hold about 5.3%. Sample: PBMCs. The origin of the receptors is a man aged 25 to 40 in good health and CMV-seronegative.

The chain recombines TRBV18 with TRBJ2-3, with 9 bases that match TRBD1. This CDR3 contains 16 residues. CDR1 is KGHSH, CDR2 LQKENI, per germline. V lost 5 bases and J lost 1; bases outside the gene matches: 7. DNA for the CDR3: TGTGCCAGCTCAATCCGACAGGGGGGAGGCACAGATACGCAGTATTTT. Its protein product is CASSIRQGGGTDTQYF.

J is TRBJ1-2 and V is TRBV5-4; 8 bases align to TRBD1. The germline gives CDR1 SGHNT, CDR2 YYREEE (reference sequence). V lost 5 bases and J lost 4; bases outside the gene matches: 7. CDR3 length: 14 amino acids. The CDR3 loop reads CASRADRGFYGYTF. CDR3 in DNA: TGTGCCAGCAGGGCCGACAGGGGATTCTATGGCTACACCTTC.

The chain employs TRBV28 and TRBJ2-3; TRBD2 might be the D (6 bases). From germline, CDR1 is MDHEN and CDR2 SYDVKM. Trimming stripped 3 bases from V and 7 bases from J, with 11 bases between. CDR3 size: 13 residues. CDR3 residues: CASSLQAGNTQYF. In DNA, the CDR3 is TGTGCCAGCAGTTTGCAGGCGGGGAATACGCAGTATTTT.

Concerning this clone: This same CDR3 is encoded by further DNA sequences in the sample. The chain employs TRBV7-9 and TRBJ1-1; 8 bases agree with TRBD1. Trimming at V came to 1 base and at J to 5 bases, leaving 0 bases not matched to a gene. The CDR3 totals 13 residues. Germline V CDR1 and CDR2: SEHNR, FQNEAQ (reference sequence). The CDR3 sequence is CASSLGQGTEAFF. The DNA for the CDR3 is TGTGCCAGCAGCTTAGGACAGGGGACTGAAGCTTTCTTT.

The CDR3 DNA sequence: TGTGCCAGCAGTTCCCGGACAGGGGGCACTGAAGCTTTCTTT. Protein sequence: CASSSRTGGTEAFF. V is TRBV2 and J is TRBJ1-1, with 10 bases matching TRBD1. Germline V gene lookup returns CDR1 SNHLY and CDR2 FYNNEI. The CDR3 extends over 14 amino acids. With 5 bases clipped from V and 4 bases from J, the junction kept 4 bases outside the gene matches. The full variable domain, completed using reference TRBV2 and TRBJ1-1, is EPEVTQTPSHQVTQMGQEVILRCVPISNHLYFYWYRQILGQKVEFLVSFYNNEISEKSEIFDDQFSVERPDGSNFTLKIRSTKLEDSAMYFCASSSRTGGTEAFFGQGTRLTVV.

This clone was detected only a few times. This chain connects TRBV9 to TRBJ2-5; weak D call: TRBD1 (6 bases). Trimming cost V 0 bases and J 0 bases, with 9 bases left between them. CDR3 length: 15 amino acids. Germline CDR1 SGDLS, CDR2 YYNGEE. For the CDR3, the DNA is TGTGCCAGCAGCGTAGAGGGACATTACCAAGAGACCCAGTACTTC. Translation: CASSVEGHYQETQYF. Combining the CDR3 with reference TRBV9 and TRBJ2-5 gives the whole variable domain DSGVTQTPKHLITATGQRVTLRCSPRSGDLSVYWYQQSLDQGLQFLIQYYNGEERAKGNILERFSAQQFPDLHSELNLSSLELGDSALYFCASSVEGHYQETQYFGPGTRLLVL.

The chain uses TRBV13 and TRBJ2-5; D is undetermined. Germline V gene lookup returns CDR1 PRHDT and CDR2 FYEKMQ (reference sequence). The germline V and J ends were trimmed by 5 bases and 3 bases, with 10 bases remaining between them. The CDR3 covers 13 residues. The CDR3 DNA is TGTGCCAGCAGCGCCACAGAGAAAGAGACCCAGTACTTC. Protein: CASSATEKETQYF.

V and J are TRBV14 and TRBJ2-1, with D perhaps matching TRBD2 (5 bases). The CDR3 spans 18 residues. Trimming cost V 0 bases and J 3 bases, with 18 bases left between them. Germline CDR1 is SGHDN and CDR2 is FVKESK. The CDR3: CASSQDSEAVNFYNEQFF. The CDR3 nucleotides are TGTGCCAGCAGCCAAGATTCTGAAGCGGTTAACTTCTACAATGAGCAGTTCTTC.

In this sample, this clone turned up once. CDR3 amino acids: CAWSRPDIAKNIQYF. Written as DNA, the CDR3 is TGTGCCTGGAGCCGGCCGGACATAGCCAAAAACATTCAGTACTTC. The chain employs TRBV30 and TRBJ2-4, with TRBD1 as a possible D gene (5 bases). V was cut by 3 bases and J by 0 bases, with 12 bases left in between. Per the germline V gene, CDR1 is GTSNPN and CDR2 is SVGIG (reference sequence). This CDR3 contains 15 residues.

This chain uses TRBV5-6 with TRBJ1-3; TRBD1 matches 7 bases. Germline CDR1 SGHDT, CDR2 YYEEEE. Trimming took 2 bases from V and 2 from J; bases not matched to a gene: 1. This CDR3 has 14 residues. CDR3 region: CASSFDRAGNTIYF. CDR3 nucleotides: TGTGCCAGCAGCTTTGACAGGGCTGGAAACACCATATATTTT.

This chain uses TRBV28 with TRBJ2-3, with 7 bases that match TRBD1. The CDR3 has 12 amino acids. The J segment lost 14 bases and the V segment lost 2 bases, leaving 7 bases of the junction unmatched. Germline V lookup: CDR1 MDHEN, CDR2 SYDVKM. Here the CDR3 reads CASSLETGSGYF. DNA for the CDR3: TGTGCCAGCAGTTTAGAGACAGGGAGTGGGTATTTT. Looking up the rest from reference TRBV28 and TRBJ2-3 gives the full variable domain: DVKVTQSSRYLVKRTGEKVFLECVQDMDHENMFWYRQDPGLGLRLIYFSYDVKMKEKGDIPEGYSVSREKKERFSLILESASTNQTSMYLCASSLETGSGYFGPGTRLTVL.

The chain is built from TRBV5-6 and TRBJ2-5; a weak D match, TRBD1 (6 bases). The DNA end lines up better with TRBJ2-7; the J call may be wrong. CDR3 length: 14 residues. Germline V gives CDR1 SGHDT, CDR2 YYEEEE. CDR3 DNA: TGTGCCAGCAGCTACAGGGCAGGCTCCTACGAGCAGTACTTC. Protein product: CASSYRAGSYEQYF.

Here the CDR3 DNA reads TGTGCCAGCAGCTTGTCGGGGTTTGCTAATGAAAAACTGTTTTTT. This codes for CASSLSGFANEKLFF. The V and J genes are TRBV5-4 and TRBJ1-4; D uncertain. Trimming took off 1 base at V and 3 bases at J, with 10 bases between the two ends. The V gene's germline CDR1 is SGHNT and CDR2 YYREEE (reference sequence). The CDR3 extends over 15 amino acids.

The chain links TRBV5-1 to TRBJ1-4, with TRBD1 identical over 7 bases. Germline V gives CDR1 SGHRS, CDR2 YFSETQ. J was trimmed by 7 bases and V by 3 bases; bases with no gene match: 6. The CDR3 has 14 amino acids. Here the CDR3 DNA reads TGCGCCAGCAGCTGGACAGGCTGGGTTGAAAAACTGTTTTTT. Encoded protein: CASSWTGWVEKLFF.

The chain carries TRBV2 and TRBJ2-1, with 10 bases matching TRBD2. The germline V gene has CDR1 SNHLY and CDR2 FYNNEI. This CDR3 spans 12 amino acids. The V and J ends lost 2 bases and 14 bases, in that order; junction bases with no gene match: 3. Here the CDR3 DNA reads TGTGCCAGCAGTGAACGAGCGGGAGGGGAGTTCTTC. It translates to CASSERAGGEFF.

The gene calls are TRBV6-6 and TRBJ1-2; weak D call: TRBD1 (6 bases). Trimming removed 8 bases at V and 2 bases at J, with 15 bases between. The CDR3 is made up of 14 amino acids. Germline V gene sequence: CDR1 MNHNY, CDR2 SVGAGI (reference sequence). The CDR3 is CASGNPGQNYGYTF. The CDR3 DNA sequence: TGTGCCAGCGGTAATCCAGGACAGAACTATGGCTACACCTTC.

The chain employs TRBV6-6 and TRBJ1-2; 7 nucleotides agree with TRBD1. This CDR3 contains 14 residues. CDR1 is MNHNY and CDR2 is SVGAGI in the germline V gene (reference sequence). Trimming at V came to 5 bases and at J to 4 bases, leaving 7 bases not matched to a gene. CDR3 region: CASSGPGQPYGYTF. The DNA of the CDR3 is TGTGCCAGCAGTGGACCGGGACAGCCCTATGGCTACACCTTC.